One sample yielded the 22 T cell receptor beta chains listed below, sequenced in a study of OX40 agonist ivuxolimab in advanced cancers. Clones were sequenced by immunoSEQ multiplex PCR, and TCRdb holds only the in-frame ones, with some missing. The sample lists 55,000 to 70,000 clones; around 88% were seen once. The material was CD4+ or CD8+ T cells sorted from blood, obtained in a trial of the OX40 agonist ivuxolimab. These receptors were collected from an adult with an advanced solid tumor such as melanoma, head and neck, liver or kidney cancer.

This clone was counted between two and nine times. The rearrangement joins TRBV5-4 to TRBJ2-7, with 9 nucleotides matching TRBD2. J lost 6 bases, V lost 4 bases, and 8 bases had no gene match. Looked up from germline, CDR1 is SGHNT and CDR2 is YYREEE (reference sequence). The CDR3 loop spans 14 amino acids. CDR3 amino acids: CASSTAGLATEQYF. CDR3 in DNA: TGTGCCAGCAGCACTGCGGGACTAGCAACCGAGCAGTACTTC.

Here the CDR3 reads CASSSGGFDEKLFF. Written as DNA, the CDR3 is TGTGCCAGCAGTTCAGGGGGCTTTGATGAAAAACTGTTTTTT. This chain connects TRBV28 to TRBJ1-4, with 8 bases fitting TRBD1. In germline, CDR1 is MDHEN, CDR2 SYDVKM. Trimming cost V 4 bases and J 6 bases; bases outside gene matches: 4. The CDR3 covers 14 residues.

The V gene is TRBV11-2, the J gene TRBJ1-6, with D maybe TRBD1 (6 bases). This CDR3 has 16 amino acids. Germline V CDR1 and CDR2: SGHAT, FQNNGV. V was pared by 1 base and J by 7 bases, with 14 bases between. The CDR3: CASSLGDPGTNSPLHF. CDR3 nucleotide sequence: TGTGCCAGCAGCTTAGGGGATCCGGGGACAAATTCACCCCTCCACTTT.

This clone was seen just once. This chain joins TRBV29-1 and TRBJ2-1, with D perhaps TRBD2 (5 bases). The CDR3 runs 10 residues. Germline V gene sequence: CDR1 SQVTM, CDR2 ANQGSEA. V was cut by 5 bases and J by 8 bases, with 7 bases left in between. CDR3 sequence: CSVREHEQFF. CDR3 coding DNA: TGCAGCGTTAGGGAGCATGAGCAGTTCTTC.

V and J are TRBV28 and TRBJ2-5; D not resolved. This CDR3 has 15 residues. V shed 6 bases and J shed 0 bases, with 14 bases lying between them. CDR1 is MDHEN, CDR2 SYDVKM, per germline. The CDR3 coding sequence is TGTGCCAGCAGCTCCAAGAGATTGAACCAAGAGACCCAGTACTTC. Translation: CASSSKRLNQETQYF.

This clone appeared once. The gene calls are TRBV7-2 and TRBJ2-7; D might be TRBD2 (6 bases). The CDR3 spans 18 residues. Germline CDR1 is SGHTA and CDR2 is FQGNSA. The V end was cut by 5 bases, the J end by 4 bases, with 27 bases between. CDR3 DNA sequence: TGTGCCAGCAGCCTTCGGAGAGGGACTTTAGACGCCGGATACGAGCAGTACTTC. Translation: CASSLRRGTLDAGYEQYF.

The chain joins TRBV25-1 to TRBJ2-5; 8 bases are a match to TRBD1. The CDR3 totals 14 residues. With V trimmed by 4 bases and J by 2 bases, 3 bases remained unmatched. In germline, CDR1 is MGHDK, CDR2 SYGVNS. CDR3 region: CASSGTGQQETQYF. The CDR3 DNA reads TGTGCCAGCAGTGGGACAGGGCAACAAGAGACCCAGTACTTC.

J is TRBJ1-1 and V is TRBV9; 8 bases are a match to TRBD1. After removal of 4 bases from V and 3 bases from J, the junction contained 8 bases not matched to a gene. This CDR3 comprises 15 residues. Germline loops: CDR1 SGDLS, CDR2 YYNGEE. The CDR3 loop reads CASSTSQGAYTEAFF. The CDR3, as DNA: TGTGCCAGCAGCACCAGCCAGGGGGCGTACACTGAAGCTTTCTTT. The full variable domain, in which reference TRBV9 and TRBJ1-1 provide the parts outside the CDR3, is DSGVTQTPKHLITATGQRVTLRCSPRSGDLSVYWYQQSLDQGLQFLIQYYNGEERAKGNILERFSAQQFPDLHSELNLSSLELGDSALYFCASSTSQGAYTEAFFGQGTRLTVV.

This clone was recorded only once. The chain uses TRBV20-1 and TRBJ2-7; D is ambiguous. CDR3 length: 11 amino acids. Looked up from germline, CDR1 is DFQATT and CDR2 is SNEGSKA (reference sequence). Trimming took 6 bases from V and 4 from J, leaving 10 bases between them. The CDR3 loop reads CSASKDYEQYF. The DNA of the CDR3 is TGCAGTGCCTCTAAGGATTACGAGCAGTACTTC.

This CDR3 reads CASSQQGGYEQYF. The CDR3 coding sequence is TGTGCCAGCAGCCAACAGGGAGGCTACGAGCAGTACTTC. This chain links TRBV25-1 with TRBJ2-7; D is possibly TRBD1 or TRBD2 (6 bases each). The length of the CDR3 is 13 residues. CDR1 is MGHDK and CDR2 is SYGVNS in the germline V gene. V was clipped by 6 bases and J by 3 bases, with 12 bases between them.

This chain links TRBV7-9 with TRBJ1-1, with TRBD1 as a possible D gene (6 bases). V was clipped by 3 bases and J by 4 bases, with 18 bases between them. The V gene's germline CDR1 is SEHNR and CDR2 FQNEAQ (reference sequence). This CDR3 region has 16 residues. The CDR3 DNA is TGTGCCAGCAGCTTTCGTCAGTCGGGGGCTTCCACTGAAGCTTTCTTT. Its translation: CASSFRQSGASTEAFF.

CDR3 region: CASSSLLEQFF. The CDR3 DNA reads TGTGCCAGCAGCTCCCTTCTGGAACAGTTCTTC. The chain couples TRBV11-2 to TRBJ2-1; no clear D. V lost 4 bases to trimming and J lost 13 bases, with 11 bases between them. CDR3 length equals 11 residues. The germline V gene encodes CDR1 SGHAT and CDR2 FQNNGV.

The rearrangement links TRBV5-1 to TRBJ2-5; either TRBD1 or TRBD2 may fit D (6 bases each). Germline lookup yields CDR1 SGHRS and CDR2 YFSETQ. CDR3 length equals 15 residues. The V end was cut by 5 bases, the J end by 5 bases, with 19 bases between. For the CDR3, the DNA is TGCGCCAGCAGTACTTTCGGGGGCCCGGGGGAGACCCAGTACTTC. Encoded protein: CASSTFGGPGETQYF.

This sequence joins TRBV30 and TRBJ1-6, with D perhaps TRBD1 (6 bases). Germline CDR1 and CDR2: GTSNPN and SVGIG (reference sequence). CDR3 length: 17 amino acids. Deletions cut 0 bases from V and 0 bases from J, with 12 bases between. CDR3 coding DNA: TGTGCCTGGAGTGTTGACAGGACGGGCTCCTATAATTCACCCCTCCACTTT. Amino acids: CAWSVDRTGSYNSPLHF.

The chain uses TRBV11-2 and TRBJ2-5; D is uncertain. Germline assignment: CDR1 SGHAT and CDR2 FQNNGV. The CDR3 is made up of 11 amino acids. V was clipped by 0 bases and J by 4 bases, with 0 bases between them. In nucleotides, the CDR3 is TGTGCCAGCAGCTTAGAAGAGACCCAGTACTTC. Amino acid sequence: CASSLEETQYF.

The chain carries TRBV5-1 and TRBJ2-7; the D is unclear. The CDR3 runs to 11 residues. Germline CDR1 SGHRS, CDR2 YFSETQ. Between the trimmed V and J ends, which lost 0 bases and 7 bases, there was a span of 5 bases. The DNA of the CDR3 is TGCGCCAGCAGCTTGGACGAAGAGCAGTACTTC. The encoded protein is CASSLDEEQYF. The full variable domain, with the rest looked up from reference TRBV5-1 and TRBJ2-7, is KAGVTQTPRYLIKTRGQQVTLSCSPISGHRSVSWYQQTPGQGLQFLFEYFSETQRNKGNFPGRFSGRQFSNSRSEMNVSTLELGDSALYLCASSLDEEQYFGPGTRLTVT.

V is TRBV19 and J is TRBJ2-5, with 8 bases identical to TRBD2. V shed 3 bases, J shed 5 bases, and the junction held 11 bases outside the gene matches. The V gene's germline CDR1 is LNHDA and CDR2 SQIVND (reference sequence). The CDR3 consists of 16 residues. Here the CDR3 reads CASSIKRGTSLETQYF. For the CDR3, the DNA is TGTGCCAGTAGTATCAAGCGGGGGACCTCCTTGGAGACCCAGTACTTC.

This rearrangement joins TRBV28 to TRBJ1-5, with a weak D call TRBD1 (6 bases). CDR1 and CDR2 (germline): MDHEN, SYDVKM. Trimming removed 4 bases from V and 3 bases from J, with 25 bases in between. There are 19 residues in the CDR3. CDR3 in DNA: TGTGCCAGCAGTTACCCCCCCGGCAGGGGAGGATTGAACAATCAGCCCCAGCATTTT. Translation: CASSYPPGRGGLNNQPQHF.

This rearrangement joins TRBV29-1 to TRBJ2-3, with TRBD2 identical over 12 bases. V shed 2 bases, J shed 5 bases, and the junction held 5 bases outside the gene matches. The CDR3 has 15 amino acids. Germline assignment: CDR1 SQVTM and CDR2 ANQGSEA. CDR3 protein: CSVEMPSGGVDTQYF. As DNA, the CDR3 is TGCAGCGTTGAAATGCCTAGCGGGGGGGTAGATACGCAGTATTTT.

The chain links TRBV10-3 to TRBJ2-2, with 8 bases fitting TRBD1. Germline CDR1 and CDR2: ENHRY and SYGVKD. CDR3 length: 14 residues. V lost 10 bases to trimming and J lost 2 bases; unmatched junction nucleotides: 6. The DNA for the CDR3 is TGTGCCACCGACGACAGGGGAAACACCGGGGAGCTGTTTTTT. This encodes CATDDRGNTGELFF.

The chain uses TRBV9 and TRBJ1-1, with D uncertain. V gave up 7 bases and J gave up 5 bases, with 15 bases separating them. The CDR3 consists of 13 residues. In germline, CDR1 is SGDLS, CDR2 YYNGEE. CDR3 amino acids: CASRRQDGTEAFF. The DNA for the CDR3 is TGTGCCAGCCGGAGGCAGGATGGGACTGAAGCTTTCTTT. Looking up the rest from reference TRBV9 and TRBJ1-1 gives the full variable domain: DSGVTQTPKHLITATGQRVTLRCSPRSGDLSVYWYQQSLDQGLQFLIQYYNGEERAKGNILERFSAQQFPDLHSELNLSSLELGDSALYFCASRRQDGTEAFFGQGTRLTVV.

The V call is TRBV6-5, the J call TRBJ2-1; possibly TRBD1 for D (5 bases). The CDR3 loop spans 13 amino acids. Per the germline V gene, CDR1 is MNHEY and CDR2 is SVGAGI. V was shortened by 5 bases and J by 5 bases, with 10 bases between the two germline ends. The chain's CDR3 is CASSRGHHNEQFF. The CDR3 DNA sequence: TGTGCCAGCAGTCGCGGACACCACAATGAGCAGTTCTTC.